A selection of T cell receptor beta chains follows, all from one sample in a study of T cells in Graves' hyperthyroidism and ophthalmopathy. Via MiXCR, TCRdb re-called the multiplex PCR reads, giving one row per CDR3 protein. The repertoire has 500,000 to 800,000 distinct CDR3 sequences, 40% to 55% of them found once; the top ten carry 7% to 7.5%. The sequencing input was peripheral blood or thyroid tissue (not recorded which). The origin of the receptors is an adult man with Graves' disease, either hyperthyroidism or ophthalmopathy (not recorded which). Both conserved end residues are part of each CDR3. The order of the fields is V gene, J gene, clone size, CDR3 protein. Clone sizes are given selectively: once, few, many, or a class where the clone is expanded.

v_gene: TRBV6-5; j_gene: TRBJ2-5; abundance: NA; CDR3aa: CASSYARFLRGGPETQYF
v_gene: TRBV7-9; j_gene: TRBJ2-5; abundance: few; CDR3aa: CASSQGPGKETQYF
v_gene: TRBV20-1; j_gene: TRBJ2-7; abundance: many; CDR3aa: CSARDYGGQYF
v_gene: TRBV12-3/TRBV12-4; j_gene: TRBJ1-4; abundance: NA; CDR3aa: CASSFLSGQGNEKLFF
v_gene: TRBV5-1; j_gene: TRBJ1-4; abundance: few; CDR3aa: CASSLTGTDEKLFF
v_gene: TRBV29-1; j_gene: TRBJ1-5; abundance: NA; CDR3aa: CSVRGQAGQPQHF
v_gene: TRBV5-1; j_gene: TRBJ2-7; abundance: NA; CDR3aa: CASSMGTIREQHF
v_gene: TRBV7-9; j_gene: TRBJ2-7; abundance: once; CDR3aa: CASSSQGDISGEQYF
v_gene: TRBV20-1; j_gene: TRBJ2-5; abundance: NA; CDR3aa: CSAREEPSGGETQYF
v_gene: TRBV20-1; j_gene: TRBJ2-7; abundance: NA; CDR3aa: CSARVWTSSSYEQYF
v_gene: TRBV20-1; j_gene: TRBJ2-5; abundance: many; CDR3aa: CSAYSGQKETQYF
v_gene: TRBV5-4; j_gene: TRBJ2-7; abundance: NA; CDR3aa: CASSLAGDPYEQYF
v_gene: TRBV25-1; j_gene: TRBJ2-2; abundance: many; CDR3aa: CASRGDGDTGELFF
v_gene: TRBV6-5; j_gene: TRBJ2-7; abundance: many; CDR3aa: CASSYGGEQYF
v_gene: TRBV6-1; j_gene: TRBJ2-7; abundance: NA; CDR3aa: CASSRIRESEQYF
v_gene: TRBV2; j_gene: TRBJ1-5; abundance: NA; CDR3aa: CARDGQINQPQHF
v_gene: TRBV20-1; j_gene: TRBJ1-5; abundance: NA; CDR3aa: CSAHTGVSNQPQHF
v_gene: TRBV13; j_gene: TRBJ2-7; abundance: NA; CDR3aa: CASSHHDGSYEQYF
v_gene: TRBV10-3; j_gene: TRBJ1-4; abundance: NA; CDR3aa: CASTFHRGGSNEKLFF
v_gene: TRBV24-1; j_gene: TRBJ2-5; abundance: many; CDR3aa: CATSDGIADRETQYF
v_gene: TRBV9; j_gene: TRBJ1-2; abundance: many; CDR3aa: CASSVGTGDYGYTF
v_gene: TRBV7-2; j_gene: TRBJ2-7; abundance: few; CDR3aa: CASSLRTSGGATYEQYF
v_gene: TRBV25-1; j_gene: TRBJ2-5; abundance: NA; CDR3aa: CASSEPLGRALLAETQYF
v_gene: TRBV25-1; j_gene: TRBJ1-2; abundance: NA; CDR3aa: CASREDRQDGYTF
v_gene: TRBV5-1; j_gene: TRBJ1-2; abundance: few; CDR3aa: CASSLDGPGTGNSYTF